The T cell receptor beta chain under discussion was sequenced for a study of cytomegalovirus exposure and HLA in healthy donors. Repertoires were generated with immunoSEQ multiplex PCR, while TCRdb's copy carries only in-frame clones and drops some. The sample lists 70,000 to 80,000 clones, roughly 94% seen once, with around 2.1% in the top ten. Germline CDR1 SNHLY, CDR2 FYNNEI. The CDR3 is 15 residues long. Trimming pared 2 bases from V and 7 bases from J, leaving 17 bases between. Sequenced sample: PBMCs. The TCR sequence derives from a woman between 18 and 29 years old in good health and CMV-seronegative. The chain uses TRBV2 and TRBJ1-1, with D perhaps TRBD1 (5 bases). CDR3 residues: CASSEIAGRGDEAFF. The CDR3 region has the DNA TGTGCCAGCAGTGAAATCGCGGGGAGGGGAGATGAAGCTTTCTTT.